The 30 T cell receptor beta chains below come from one sample, sequenced in a study of T cells in Graves' hyperthyroidism and ophthalmopathy. The TCR beta CDR3 regions underwent amplification using RNA transcripts as the source. Initially, a first-round RT-PCR of the TCR CDR3 employed the HTBI primer set. Via MiXCR, TCRdb re-called the multiplex PCR reads, giving one row per CDR3 protein. There are approximately 870,000 distinct CDR3 sequences in the sample; around 39% occur only once, and roughly 8.3% lies in the top ten. The sequenced material came from blood. The source of these receptors is a man aged 18 to 30 with Graves' hyperthyroidism.

At least ten counts were recorded for this clonotype. V usage is TRBV7-9 and J usage is TRBJ2-7, with D unresolved. CDR3 size: 13 residues. V lost 2 bases to trimming and J lost 2 bases, with 7 bases between them. Germline V gene lookup returns CDR1 SEHNR and CDR2 FQNEAQ (reference sequence). The CDR3 region has the DNA TGTGCCAGCAGCTTATTGATCGCCTACGAGCAGTACTTC. It yields the protein CASSLLIAYEQYF.

At least ten counts were recorded for this clonotype. The J gene is TRBJ2-2, the V gene TRBV20-1; 10 bases line up with TRBD2. The CDR3 has 14 residues. J was trimmed by 3 bases and V by 2 bases; bases with no gene match: 0. The germline CDR1 and CDR2 sequences are DFQATT and SNEGSKA (reference sequence). In nucleotides, the CDR3 is TGCAGTGCTAGACTAGCGGGGGACACCGGGGAGCTGTTTTTT. It codes for CSARLAGDTGELFF.

Of note for this clonotype: A much larger clonotype is one base distant, so this may be a read error. The chain recombines TRBV7-2 with TRBJ2-7, with D maybe TRBD1 (5 bases). CDR1 is SGHTA, CDR2 FQGNSA, per germline. The CDR3 is 12 residues long. Deletions cut 5 bases from V and 9 bases from J, with 14 bases between. The CDR3, as DNA: TGTGCCAGCAGCGACGACAGATTCGGGCAGTACTTC. Translation: CASSDDRFGQYF.

This clonotype showed up many times. This chain uses TRBV7-3 with TRBJ2-7, with D possibly being TRBD2 (6 bases). The germline V gene has CDR1 SGHTA and CDR2 FQGTGA. CDR3 length equals 15 residues. V was cut by 5 bases and J by 3 bases, with 17 bases left in between. The DNA for the CDR3 is TGTGCCAGCAGCCCCAGCGCGGGGACGGACTACGAGCAGTACTTC. Translated, it gives CASSPSAGTDYEQYF.

Only a few counts were recorded for this clonotype. J is TRBJ2-2 and V is TRBV19, with D perhaps TRBD1 (6 bases). The CDR3 spans 15 residues. Germline CDR1 and CDR2: LNHDA and SQIVND (reference sequence). V lost 6 bases and J lost 0, with 11 bases in between. The CDR3 spells CASRDSRSNTGELFF. CDR3 in DNA: TGTGCCAGTAGGGACAGCCGATCGAACACCGGGGAGCTGTTTTTT.

This clonotype was picked up many times. V usage is TRBV2 and J usage is TRBJ1-5; D is unresolved. The V end lost 8 bases, the J end lost 8 bases, and 16 bases lay between the germline ends. From germline, CDR1 is SNHLY and CDR2 FYNNEI. The CDR3 is made up of 13 amino acids. DNA of the CDR3: TGTGCCAGCCAAAGCAGCCTCTTCGAGCCCCAGCATTTT. Protein product: CASQSSLFEPQHF.

This clonotype appeared a few times. The rearrangement links TRBV4-3 to TRBJ2-5, with 11 positions matching TRBD2. The CDR3 spans 15 residues. V lost 1 base to trimming and J lost 5 bases; unmatched junction nucleotides: 3. Germline V gene sequence: CDR1 LGHNA, CDR2 YSLEER. CDR3 sequence: CASSQGASGRETQYF. In DNA, the CDR3 is TGCGCCAGCAGCCAAGGGGCTAGCGGGAGGGAGACCCAGTACTTC.

This sequence joins TRBV6-6 and TRBJ2-7; 12 bases map to TRBD2. CDR1 is MNHNY and CDR2 is SVGAGI in the germline V gene (reference sequence). This CDR3 spans 13 amino acids. The junction had 3 bases not matched to a gene; V was cut back by 6 bases and J by 6 bases. CDR3 amino acids: CASRRLAGAEQYF. The CDR3 nucleotides read TGTGCCAGCAGGCGACTAGCGGGAGCCGAGCAGTACTTC.

The rearrangement joins TRBV20-1 to TRBJ2-6; D may correspond to TRBD1 or TRBD2 (6 bases each). The V gene's germline CDR1 is DFQATT and CDR2 SNEGSKA (reference sequence). This CDR3 spans 17 amino acids. Deletions cut 2 bases from V and 3 bases from J, with 17 bases between. Written as DNA, the CDR3 is TGCAGTGCTAGATCTATCGGGGGCCCGGGTGGGGCCAACGTCCTGACTTTC. This codes for CSARSIGGPGGANVLTF.

The J gene is TRBJ1-4, the V gene TRBV6-6; 8 bases are shared with TRBD1. This CDR3 has 16 amino acids. Germline V gene sequence: CDR1 MNHNY, CDR2 SVGAGI (reference sequence). V shed 5 bases and J 7 bases; nucleotides not matched to a gene: 12. The CDR3 nucleotides are TGTGCCAGCAGTACCGACTTTGACAGGGGAAGTGAAAAACTGTTTTTT. This sequence encodes CASSTDFDRGSEKLFF.

This clonotype appeared a few times. The chain uses TRBV5-1 and TRBJ1-5, with 8 bases identical to TRBD1. V lost 3 bases and J lost 6; bases outside the gene matches: 8. The germline V gene encodes CDR1 SGHRS and CDR2 YFSETQ. CDR3 length: 15 amino acids. DNA for the CDR3: TGCGCCAGCAGCTCGACAGGGGACGTTGGTCAGCCCCAGCATTTT. Translated, it gives CASSSTGDVGQPQHF.

V gene TRBV7-3 combines with J gene TRBJ1-5; D is perhaps TRBD1 (6 bases). Germline CDR1 reads SGHTA; CDR2 reads FQGTGA. CDR3 size: 15 residues. Trimming stripped 5 bases from V and 5 bases from J, with 16 bases between. The DNA for the CDR3 is TGTGCCAGCAGCCTTAGCGGGGGCACCTATCAGCCCCAGCATTTT. This encodes CASSLSGGTYQPQHF.

In its sample, this clonotype was seen many times. J is TRBJ1-1 and V is TRBV7-9, with unresolved D. Germline V gene data show CDR1 as SEHNR and CDR2 as FQNEAQ (reference sequence). The CDR3 runs 11 residues. Trimming took off 8 bases at V and 8 bases at J, with 12 bases between the two ends. The CDR3 coding sequence is TGTGCCAGCCTTGTGGGGTCAGAAGCTTTCTTT. This sequence encodes CASLVGSEAFF.

In this sample, this clonotype turned up many times. The rearrangement links TRBV12-3 or TRBV12-4 to TRBJ2-7; possible D gene TRBD1, 7 bases. V was shortened by 4 bases and J by 4 bases, with 14 bases between the two germline ends. The CDR3 contains 14 residues. The CDR3 coding sequence is TGTGCCAGCAGTTCCCTGACAGGGAGGTACGAGCAGTACTTC. It is translated as CASSSLTGRYEQYF.

The chain uses TRBV10-3 and TRBJ2-7; the D gene is possibly TRBD2 (6 bases). V lost 8 bases to trimming and J lost 6 bases, with 23 bases between them. The CDR3 has 15 amino acids. The V gene's germline CDR1 is ENHRY and CDR2 SYGVKD. The CDR3 is CAIRPSLADQREQYF. CDR3 DNA sequence: TGTGCCATCCGACCTTCCTTAGCGGACCAACGCGAGCAGTACTTC.

In the case of this clonotype: A read error may account for a junction end that differs from germline. This chain uses TRBV10-3 with TRBJ1-3; D remains ambiguous. The length of the CDR3 is 12 residues. Germline V lookup: CDR1 ENHRY, CDR2 SYGVKD. The DNA for the CDR3 is TGTGCCAGCAGTGGAAGGGTTAACACCATATATTTT. Residues: CASSGRVNTIYF.

Notes on this clonotype: The germline gene is not matched at one end of the junction; a read error may be the cause. The chain couples TRBV10-3 to TRBJ1-2; 7 bases line up with TRBD1. CDR1 and CDR2 from the germline V gene are ENHRY and SYGVKD. The CDR3 has 14 residues. The CDR3 sequence: CASSVAGGDYGYTF. In nucleotides, the CDR3 is TGTGCCAGCAGTGTCGCAGGGGGGGACTATGGCTACACCTTC.

The table lists this clonotype with many counts. The rearrangement links TRBV2 to TRBJ1-6; tentatively, D is TRBD1 (5 bases). There are 15 residues in the CDR3. Trimming left V 7 bases short and J 10 bases short, with 20 bases between. Per germline, CDR1 SNHLY and CDR2 FYNNEI. CDR3: CASNPTDVPSSPLHF. As DNA, the CDR3 is TGTGCCAGCAACCCGACAGACGTCCCGAGCTCACCCCTCCACTTT.

This clonotype was counted only a few times. V and J are TRBV6-6 and TRBJ2-7, with 11 bases fitting TRBD2. Unmatched junction bases numbered 5, after V lost 9 bases and J lost 4 bases. CDR3 length: 13 amino acids. Germline-derived CDR1 and CDR2 are MNHNY and SVGAGI (reference sequence). CDR3 region: CASTSGSGYEQYF. DNA of the CDR3: TGTGCCAGTACTAGCGGGAGTGGTTACGAGCAGTACTTC.

There are many counts of this clonotype. Germline is not matched at one junction end, which may reflect a read error. V gene TRBV10-2 combines with J gene TRBJ1-2, with D possibly being TRBD1 (5 bases). Germline values: CDR1 WSHSY, CDR2 SAAADI. This CDR3 is built from 15 residues. This CDR3 reads CANSEKGHPGYGYTF. In DNA form, the CDR3 reads TGCGCCAACAGTGAGAAGGGGCACCCGGGGTATGGCTACACCTTC.

This clonotype has ten or more counts. The chain carries TRBV7-9 and TRBJ2-5; 7 bases align to TRBD1. The CDR3 totals 14 residues. With V trimmed by 1 base and J by 4 bases, 3 bases remained unmatched. Germline V gives CDR1 SEHNR, CDR2 FQNEAQ (reference sequence). The CDR3 nucleotides read TGTGCCAGCAGCTTAGAGGCAGGGGGAGAGACCCAGTACTTC. Translated, it gives CASSLEAGGETQYF.

The chain uses TRBV2 and TRBJ2-3; TRBD1 is a possible D gene (6 bases). The V and J ends lost 4 bases and 4 bases respectively, with 15 bases between them. This CDR3 has 15 amino acids. The germline CDR1 and CDR2 sequences are SNHLY and FYNNEI. DNA of the CDR3: TGTGCCAGCAGTGGGGGGCGGCAGGGCGCAGATACGCAGTATTTT. This gives the protein CASSGGRQGADTQYF.

The chain employs TRBV29-1 and TRBJ1-4; D is unresolved. The CDR3 consists of 14 residues. Trimming pared 3 bases from V and 0 bases from J, leaving 8 bases between. CDR1 SQVTM and CDR2 ANQGSEA come from the germline V gene. The CDR3, as DNA: TGCAGCGTTGAGGGAACAACAACTAATGAAAAACTGTTTTTT. This sequence encodes CSVEGTTTNEKLFF.

As regards this clonotype: A much bigger clone sits one base away, suggesting this may be a read error. The chain recombines TRBV2 with TRBJ2-7, with TRBD2 matching over 10 bases. The CDR3 totals 15 residues. Germline V gene data show CDR1 as SNHLY and CDR2 as FYNNEI. This chain's CDR3 is CASSPLAGGRDEKYF. The CDR3 region has the DNA TGTGCCAGCAGTCCTTTAGCGGGGGGCAGGGACGAGAAGTACTTC.

This clonotype was detected ten times or more. This chain's CDR3 is CASSVGVRGQYEQYF. The CDR3 DNA follows: TGTGCCAGCAGCGTAGGTGTCAGGGGGCAGTACGAGCAGTACTTC. V is TRBV9 and J is TRBJ2-7; 8 positions match TRBD1. CDR3 length: 15 residues. Per the germline V gene, CDR1 is SGDLS and CDR2 is YYNGEE. Trimming took 0 bases from V and 4 from J; bases not matched to a gene: 6.

This chain uses TRBV10-3 with TRBJ1-2, with D tentatively TRBD1 (5 bases). Germline V lookup: CDR1 ENHRY, CDR2 SYGVKD. CDR3 length: 14 residues. Trimming shortened V by 4 bases and J by 8 bases, and 17 bases separated the two germline ends. Here the CDR3 reads CAISGQGVAWGYTF. The CDR3 coding sequence is TGTGCCATCAGTGGGCAGGGTGTTGCCTGGGGCTACACCTTC.

This clonotype turned up a few times. This chain links TRBV5-4 with TRBJ1-1; the D is unclear. This CDR3 is 14 amino acids long. CDR1 and CDR2 (germline): SGHNT, YYREEE (reference sequence). Between the trimmed V and J ends, which lost 2 bases and 6 bases, there was a span of 14 bases. The CDR3 DNA reads TGTGCCAGCAGCTTCTCGGAGGAGCGGGCTGAAGCTTTCTTT. Its translation is CASSFSEERAEAFF.

At least ten counts were recorded for this clonotype. The genes are TRBV7-2 and TRBJ1-5; D gene ambiguous. Germline V gives CDR1 SGHTA, CDR2 FQGNSA. Between the trimmed V and J ends, which lost 5 bases and 0 bases, there was a span of 11 bases. The CDR3 contains 15 residues. The CDR3 here is CASSPGPYSNQPQHF. The CDR3 DNA reads TGTGCCAGCAGCCCTGGGCCTTATAGCAATCAGCCCCAGCATTTT.

There are many counts of this clonotype. The CDR3 loop is CASTLGGHWAFF. The CDR3 DNA reads TGTGCCAGTACCCTGGGGGGACATTGGGCTTTCTTT. This chain links TRBV19 with TRBJ1-1, with a weak D call TRBD1 (6 bases). Trimming cost V 7 bases and J 11 bases, with 17 bases left between them. Germline-derived CDR1 and CDR2 are LNHDA and SQIVND (reference sequence). The length of the CDR3 is 12 residues. The full variable domain, with the rest looked up from reference TRBV19 and TRBJ1-1, is DGGITQSPKYLFRKEGQNVTLSCEQNLNHDAMYWYRQDPGQGLRLIYYSQIVNDFQKGDIAEGYSVSREKKESFPLTVTSAQKNPTAFYLCASTLGGHWAFFGQGTRLTVV.

This clonotype appeared many times. The chain uses TRBV10-3 and TRBJ1-2; TRBD1 matches 7 bases. CDR3 size: 16 residues. V was clipped by 2 bases and J by 0 bases; unmatched bases: 6. Germline V CDR1 and CDR2: ENHRY, SYGVKD. The CDR3: CAISEDRERTNYGYTF. The CDR3 DNA reads TGTGCCATCAGTGAGGACAGGGAACGGACTAACTATGGCTACACCTTC.